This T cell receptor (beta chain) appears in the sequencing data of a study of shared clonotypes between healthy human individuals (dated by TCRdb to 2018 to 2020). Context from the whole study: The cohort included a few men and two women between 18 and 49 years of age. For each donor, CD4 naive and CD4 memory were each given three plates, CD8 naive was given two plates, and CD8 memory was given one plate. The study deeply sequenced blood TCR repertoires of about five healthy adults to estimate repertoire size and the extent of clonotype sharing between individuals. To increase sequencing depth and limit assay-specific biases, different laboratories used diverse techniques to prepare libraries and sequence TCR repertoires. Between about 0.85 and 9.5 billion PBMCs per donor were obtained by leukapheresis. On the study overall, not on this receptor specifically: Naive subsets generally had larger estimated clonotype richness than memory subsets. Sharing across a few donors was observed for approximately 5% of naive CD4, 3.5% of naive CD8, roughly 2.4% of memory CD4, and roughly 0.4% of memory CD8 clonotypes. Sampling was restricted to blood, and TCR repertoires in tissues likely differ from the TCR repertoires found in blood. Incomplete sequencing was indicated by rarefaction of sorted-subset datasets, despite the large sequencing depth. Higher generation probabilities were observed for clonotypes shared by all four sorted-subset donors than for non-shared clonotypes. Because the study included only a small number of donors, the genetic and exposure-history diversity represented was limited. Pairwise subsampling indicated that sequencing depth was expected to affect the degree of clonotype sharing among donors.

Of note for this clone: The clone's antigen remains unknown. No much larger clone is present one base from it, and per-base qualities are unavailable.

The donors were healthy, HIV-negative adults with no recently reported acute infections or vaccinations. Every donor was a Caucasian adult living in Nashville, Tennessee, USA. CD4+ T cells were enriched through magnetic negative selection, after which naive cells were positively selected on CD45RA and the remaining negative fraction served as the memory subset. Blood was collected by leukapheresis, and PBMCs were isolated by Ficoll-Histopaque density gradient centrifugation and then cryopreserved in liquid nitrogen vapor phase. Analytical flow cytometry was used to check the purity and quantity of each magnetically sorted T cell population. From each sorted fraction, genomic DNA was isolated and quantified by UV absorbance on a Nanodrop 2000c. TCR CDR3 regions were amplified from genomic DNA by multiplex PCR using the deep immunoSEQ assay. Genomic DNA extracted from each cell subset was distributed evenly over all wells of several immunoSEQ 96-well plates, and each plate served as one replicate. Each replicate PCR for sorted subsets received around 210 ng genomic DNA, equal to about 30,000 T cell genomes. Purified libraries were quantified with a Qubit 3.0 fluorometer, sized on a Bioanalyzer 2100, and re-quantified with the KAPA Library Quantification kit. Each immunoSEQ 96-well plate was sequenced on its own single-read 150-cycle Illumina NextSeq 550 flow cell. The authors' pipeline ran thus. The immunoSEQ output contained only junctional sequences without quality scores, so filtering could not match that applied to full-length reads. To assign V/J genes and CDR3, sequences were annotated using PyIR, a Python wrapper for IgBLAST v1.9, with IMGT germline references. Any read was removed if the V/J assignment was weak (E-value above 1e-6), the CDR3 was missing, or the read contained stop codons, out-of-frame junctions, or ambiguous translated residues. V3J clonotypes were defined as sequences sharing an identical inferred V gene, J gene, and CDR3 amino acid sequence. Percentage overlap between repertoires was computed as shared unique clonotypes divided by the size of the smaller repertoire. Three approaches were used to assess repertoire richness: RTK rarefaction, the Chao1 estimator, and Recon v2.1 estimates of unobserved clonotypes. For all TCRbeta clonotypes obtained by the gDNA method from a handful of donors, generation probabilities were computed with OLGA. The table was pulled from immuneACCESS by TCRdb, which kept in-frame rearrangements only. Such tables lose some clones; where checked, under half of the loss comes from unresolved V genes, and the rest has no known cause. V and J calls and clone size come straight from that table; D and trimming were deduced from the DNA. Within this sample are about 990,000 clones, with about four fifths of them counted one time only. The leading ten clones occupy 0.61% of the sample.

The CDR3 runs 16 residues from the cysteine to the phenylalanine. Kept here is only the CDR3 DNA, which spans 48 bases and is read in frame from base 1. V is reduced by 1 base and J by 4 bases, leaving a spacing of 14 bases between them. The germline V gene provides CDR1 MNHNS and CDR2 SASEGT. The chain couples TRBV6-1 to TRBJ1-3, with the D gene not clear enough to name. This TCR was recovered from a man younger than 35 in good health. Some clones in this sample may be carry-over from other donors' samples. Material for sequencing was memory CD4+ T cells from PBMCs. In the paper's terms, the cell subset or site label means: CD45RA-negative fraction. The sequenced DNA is TGTGCCAGCAGTGAAGTACCGCGGGCTCAGGGAAACACCATATATTTT. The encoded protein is CASSEVPRAQGNTIYF.